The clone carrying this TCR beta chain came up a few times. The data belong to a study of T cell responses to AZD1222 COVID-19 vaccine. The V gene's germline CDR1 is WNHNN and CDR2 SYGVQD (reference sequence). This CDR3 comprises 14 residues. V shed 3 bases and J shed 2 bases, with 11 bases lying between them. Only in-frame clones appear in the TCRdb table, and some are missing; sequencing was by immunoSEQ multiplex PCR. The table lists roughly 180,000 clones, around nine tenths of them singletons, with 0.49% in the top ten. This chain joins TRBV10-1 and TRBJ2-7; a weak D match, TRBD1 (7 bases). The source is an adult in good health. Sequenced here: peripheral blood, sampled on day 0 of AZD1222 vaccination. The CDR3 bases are TGCGCCAGCAGTGATGCGGGACAGCCCTACGAGCAGTACTTC. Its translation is CASSDAGQPYEQYF.